A selection of T cell receptor beta chains follows, all from one sample in a study of blood T cell repertoires in COVID-19. Here immunoSEQ multiplex PCR was the method, and the copy in TCRdb shows in-frame clones only, minus some. The profile covers 200,000 to 300,000 clones, with 86% appearing a single time and about 2.1% taken by the ten largest. Sequencing was done on a sample of peripheral blood. The receptors originated from a young man with active or convalescent COVID-19. The CDR3 runs from the conserved cysteine through the conserved F or W. The order of the fields is CDR3 protein, CDR3 DNA, J gene, CDR3 length, V gene, clone size, D gene. A D gene is named only where the DNA matches it firmly. Part of the rows lack a size; the others show once, few, many or a class for expanded clones.

CDR3aa: CASSYSTGEGYGYTF; CDR3nt: TGTGCCAGCAGTTACTCGACAGGGGAGGGCTATGGCTACACCTTC; j_gene: TRBJ1-2; len: 15; v_gene: TRBV6-5; abundance: -; d_gene: TRBD1
CDR3aa: CASSRAFGEQFF; CDR3nt: TGTGCCAGTAGTCGCGCATTTGGTGAGCAGTTCTTC; j_gene: TRBJ2-1; len: 12; v_gene: TRBV19; abundance: -; d_gene: -
CDR3aa: CASSSGTGELFF; CDR3nt: TGTGCCAGCAGCTCCGGGACCGGGGAGCTGTTTTTT; j_gene: TRBJ2-2; len: 12; v_gene: TRBV7-9; abundance: -; d_gene: -
CDR3aa: CASSALSAGGDTQYF; CDR3nt: TGCGCCAGCAGCGCCTTGTCAGCAGGGGGCGATACGCAGTATTTT; j_gene: TRBJ2-3; len: 15; v_gene: TRBV5-1; abundance: -; d_gene: TRBD1
CDR3aa: CASSTTGIPSGELFF; CDR3nt: TGTGCCAGCAGCACAACAGGGATACCGTCCGGGGAGCTGTTTTTT; j_gene: TRBJ2-2; len: 15; v_gene: TRBV7-2; abundance: few; d_gene: -
CDR3aa: CASSLPTSGSGELFF; CDR3nt: TGTGCCAGCAGTCTACCAACTAGCGGCTCCGGGGAGCTGTTTTTT; j_gene: TRBJ2-2; len: 15; v_gene: TRBV6-2/TRBV6-3; abundance: -; d_gene: TRBD2
CDR3aa: CASSARQGDGPQYF; CDR3nt: TGCGCCAGCAGTGCCCGTCAGGGGGACGGGCCCCAGTACTTC; j_gene: TRBJ2-5; len: 14; v_gene: TRBV10-1; abundance: -; d_gene: TRBD1
CDR3aa: CASSRGQRNSPLHF; CDR3nt: TGTGCCAGCAGCCGAGGACAGCGAAATTCACCCCTCCACTTT; j_gene: TRBJ1-6; len: 14; v_gene: TRBV6-2/TRBV6-3; abundance: -; d_gene: -
CDR3aa: CATSRPIQSGFTDTQYF; CDR3nt: TGTGCCACCAGCAGACCTATACAGAGCGGATTCACAGATACGCAGTATTTT; j_gene: TRBJ2-3; len: 17; v_gene: TRBV15; abundance: -; d_gene: -
CDR3aa: CAIKLKSASTDTQYF; CDR3nt: TGTGCCATCAAACTAAAATCCGCCAGCACAGATACGCAGTATTTT; j_gene: TRBJ2-3; len: 15; v_gene: TRBV10-3; abundance: -; d_gene: -
CDR3aa: CASSPWSTGTLKLADGYTF; CDR3nt: TGTGCCAGCTCACCATGGAGCACCGGGACTCTCAAGCTCGCTGATGGCTACACCTTC; j_gene: TRBJ1-2; len: 19; v_gene: TRBV18; abundance: -; d_gene: -
CDR3aa: CASSFGTTNTEAFF; CDR3nt: TGTGCCAGCAGCTTTGGGACTACGAACACTGAAGCTTTCTTT; j_gene: TRBJ1-1; len: 14; v_gene: TRBV11-2; abundance: -; d_gene: -
CDR3aa: CASSEVRRTGNTGELFF; CDR3nt: TGTGCCAGCAGTGAGGTTAGAAGGACAGGGAACACCGGGGAGCTGTTTTTT; j_gene: TRBJ2-2; len: 17; v_gene: TRBV6-1; abundance: -; d_gene: TRBD1
CDR3aa: CSVAAGTGERSPLHF; CDR3nt: TGCAGCGTGGCCGCCGGGACAGGGGAGCGGTCACCCCTCCACTTT; j_gene: TRBJ1-6; len: 15; v_gene: TRBV29-1; abundance: few; d_gene: TRBD1
CDR3aa: CASSPGLYYGYTF; CDR3nt: TGTGCCAGCAGCCCAGGGTTATACTATGGCTACACCTTC; j_gene: TRBJ1-2; len: 13; v_gene: TRBV12-3/TRBV12-4; abundance: -; d_gene: -
CDR3aa: CAVQGVDYNEQFF; CDR3nt: TGTGCTGTTCAGGGGGTGGACTACAATGAGCAGTTCTTC; j_gene: TRBJ2-1; len: 13; v_gene: TRBV2; abundance: -; d_gene: TRBD1
CDR3aa: CASSQRGQGRVDTEAFF; CDR3nt: TGTGCCAGCAGCCAACGGGGACAGGGGCGGGTAGACACTGAAGCTTTCTTT; j_gene: TRBJ1-1; len: 17; v_gene: TRBV7-2; abundance: -; d_gene: TRBD1
CDR3aa: CASSDEGLNTEAFF; CDR3nt: TGTGCCAGCAGTGACGAGGGATTGAACACTGAAGCTTTCTTT; j_gene: TRBJ1-1; len: 14; v_gene: TRBV2; abundance: -; d_gene: -
CDR3aa: CASSASAGLADYEQYF; CDR3nt: TGCGCCAGCAGTGCAAGTGCTGGACTAGCGGATTACGAGCAGTACTTC; j_gene: TRBJ2-7; len: 16; v_gene: TRBV10-2; abundance: -; d_gene: TRBD2
CDR3aa: CASSESRGAGGNTIYF; CDR3nt: TGTGCCAGCAGTGAATCTAGGGGAGCGGGAGGAAACACCATATATTTT; j_gene: TRBJ1-3; len: 16; v_gene: TRBV6-1; abundance: -; d_gene: -
CDR3aa: CASSSTGESDTQYF; CDR3nt: TGTGCCAGCAGTTCGACAGGGGAGTCAGATACGCAGTATTTT; j_gene: TRBJ2-3; len: 14; v_gene: TRBV6-6; abundance: -; d_gene: TRBD1
CDR3aa: CASSLALTGGAGTQYF; CDR3nt: TGTGCCAGCAGCTTGGCCTTAACAGGGGGGGCAGGGACCCAGTACTTC; j_gene: TRBJ2-5; len: 16; v_gene: TRBV5-4; abundance: -; d_gene: -
CDR3aa: CASSLTHTPRGGEQFF; CDR3nt: TGTGCCAGCAGCCTCACACATACCCCTCGCGGGGGCGAGCAGTTCTTC; j_gene: TRBJ2-1; len: 16; v_gene: TRBV3-1/TRBV3-2; abundance: -; d_gene: -
CDR3aa: CSARTRSTQYF; CDR3nt: TGCAGTGCTAGAACTAGAAGTACGCAGTATTTT; j_gene: TRBJ2-3; len: 11; v_gene: TRBV20-1; abundance: -; d_gene: -
CDR3aa: CASSERLTGGNTGELFF; CDR3nt: TGTGCCAGCAGTGAAAGGCTGACAGGGGGCAACACCGGGGAGCTGTTTTTT; j_gene: TRBJ2-2; len: 17; v_gene: TRBV6-1; abundance: -; d_gene: TRBD1
CDR3aa: CASSGGPTGNQPQHF; CDR3nt: TGTGCCAGCAGTGGGGGCCCTACGGGCAATCAGCCCCAGCATTTT; j_gene: TRBJ1-5; len: 15; v_gene: TRBV6-6; abundance: -; d_gene: -
CDR3aa: CATSRERGWGAQYF; CDR3nt: TGTGCCACCAGCAGAGAAAGGGGCTGGGGTGCGCAGTATTTT; j_gene: TRBJ2-3; len: 14; v_gene: TRBV15; abundance: -; d_gene: -
CDR3aa: CASSVRQENTEAFF; CDR3nt: TGTGCCAGCAGCGTGAGACAGGAGAACACTGAAGCTTTCTTT; j_gene: TRBJ1-1; len: 14; v_gene: TRBV7-2; abundance: -; d_gene: -
CDR3aa: CASSIGGETEAFF; CDR3nt: TGTGCCAGCAGCATAGGGGGAGAGACTGAAGCTTTCTTT; j_gene: TRBJ1-1; len: 13; v_gene: TRBV9; abundance: -; d_gene: -
CDR3aa: CASRPGQGVGSPEAFF; CDR3nt: TGTGCCAGTCGTCCGGGACAGGGAGTGGGAAGCCCTGAAGCTTTCTTT; j_gene: TRBJ1-1; len: 16; v_gene: TRBV19; abundance: -; d_gene: TRBD1
CDR3aa: CASSQQGQTYEQYF; CDR3nt: TGTGCCAGCAGTCAGCAGGGACAAACCTACGAGCAGTACTTC; j_gene: TRBJ2-7; len: 14; v_gene: TRBV3-1/TRBV3-2; abundance: once; d_gene: -
CDR3aa: CASSVEGEGPEAFF; CDR3nt: TGTGCCAGCAGCGTAGAGGGAGAGGGCCCTGAAGCTTTCTTT; j_gene: TRBJ1-1; len: 14; v_gene: TRBV9; abundance: once; d_gene: -
CDR3aa: CASSLKGISYEQYF; CDR3nt: TGTGCCAGCAGTTTAAAGGGGATCTCCTACGAGCAGTACTTC; j_gene: TRBJ2-7; len: 14; v_gene: TRBV27; abundance: -; d_gene: -
CDR3aa: CASSPRLAGIYEQYF; CDR3nt: TGTGCCAGCAGCCCGAGACTAGCGGGGATCTACGAGCAGTACTTC; j_gene: TRBJ2-7; len: 15; v_gene: TRBV7-9; abundance: -; d_gene: TRBD2
CDR3aa: CASRNRGLTEAFF; CDR3nt: TGTGCCAGCAGGAACAGGGGTTTGACTGAAGCTTTCTTT; j_gene: TRBJ1-1; len: 13; v_gene: TRBV2; abundance: -; d_gene: TRBD1
CDR3aa: CASSLNQGSAGNTIYF; CDR3nt: TGTGCCAGCAGCTTGAATCAGGGGAGCGCTGGAAACACCATATATTTT; j_gene: TRBJ1-3; len: 16; v_gene: TRBV5-5; abundance: few; d_gene: -
CDR3aa: CASGFPGSDTGELFF; CDR3nt: TGTGCTAGTGGTTTCCCGGGGTCCGACACCGGGGAGCTGTTTTTT; j_gene: TRBJ2-2; len: 15; v_gene: TRBV12-5; abundance: -; d_gene: -
CDR3aa: CAWSVNLRGGQPQHF; CDR3nt: TGTGCCTGGAGTGTAAATCTTCGCGGGGGTCAGCCCCAGCATTTT; j_gene: TRBJ1-5; len: 15; v_gene: TRBV30; abundance: -; d_gene: -
CDR3aa: CASSLERRSTDTQYF; CDR3nt: TGTGCCAGCAGCCTAGAGAGGCGGAGCACAGATACGCAGTATTTT; j_gene: TRBJ2-3; len: 15; v_gene: TRBV11-2; abundance: -; d_gene: -
CDR3aa: CASSAGLAGGPNEQFF; CDR3nt: TGTGCCAGCAGCGCGGGACTAGCGGGGGGGCCTAATGAGCAGTTCTTC; j_gene: TRBJ2-1; len: 16; v_gene: TRBV9; abundance: few; d_gene: TRBD2
CDR3aa: CASSLDRSSGNTIYF; CDR3nt: TGTGCCAGCAGCTTGGACAGATCCTCTGGAAACACCATATATTTT; j_gene: TRBJ1-3; len: 15; v_gene: TRBV5-5; abundance: once; d_gene: -
CDR3aa: CASNLPPTAEQYF; CDR3nt: TGTGCCAGTAACTTACCCCCGACAGCCGAGCAGTACTTC; j_gene: TRBJ2-7; len: 13; v_gene: TRBV2; abundance: -; d_gene: -
CDR3aa: CASSSSRGYTF; CDR3nt: TGTGCCAGCAGCTCCTCTCGTGGCTACACCTTC; j_gene: TRBJ1-2; len: 11; v_gene: TRBV5-4; abundance: -; d_gene: -
CDR3aa: CASSLGAGSTDTQYF; CDR3nt: TGTGCCAGCAGCTTAGGGGCAGGAAGCACAGATACGCAGTATTTT; j_gene: TRBJ2-3; len: 15; v_gene: TRBV11-2; abundance: -; d_gene: -
CDR3aa: CASSLSRQGVNYGYTF; CDR3nt: TGTGCCAGCAGTTTATCCCGACAGGGGGTTAACTATGGCTACACCTTC; j_gene: TRBJ1-2; len: 16; v_gene: TRBV27; abundance: few; d_gene: TRBD1
CDR3aa: CASSQSDRRPEKLFF; CDR3nt: TGCGCCAGCAGTCAATCCGACAGAAGGCCCGAAAAACTGTTTTTT; j_gene: TRBJ1-4; len: 15; v_gene: TRBV23-1; abundance: -; d_gene: -
CDR3aa: CATSSQATVSLGYTF; CDR3nt: TGTGCCACCAGCAGCCAGGCCACCGTTAGTTTAGGCTACACCTTC; j_gene: TRBJ1-2; len: 15; v_gene: TRBV15; abundance: once; d_gene: -
CDR3aa: CASSPIYTSGPQETQYF; CDR3nt: TGTGCCAGCAGCCCTATATATACTAGCGGACCCCAAGAGACCCAGTACTTC; j_gene: TRBJ2-5; len: 17; v_gene: TRBV5-4; abundance: -; d_gene: TRBD2
CDR3aa: CASSQVPELSGNTIYF; CDR3nt: TGTGCCAGCAGCCAAGTTCCCGAACTCTCTGGAAACACCATATATTTT; j_gene: TRBJ1-3; len: 16; v_gene: TRBV3-1/TRBV3-2; abundance: -; d_gene: -
CDR3aa: CASSLGQGIDEQYF; CDR3nt: TGCGCCAGCAGCTTGGGTCAGGGTATCGACGAGCAGTACTTC; j_gene: TRBJ2-7; len: 14; v_gene: TRBV5-1; abundance: -; d_gene: -
CDR3aa: CASSLNRGRETQYF; CDR3nt: TGTGCCAGCAGCCTTAACAGGGGACGAGAGACCCAGTACTTC; j_gene: TRBJ2-5; len: 14; v_gene: TRBV11-2; abundance: -; d_gene: TRBD1
CDR3aa: CASSLDSRAAQAQHF; CDR3nt: TGTGCCAGCAGCTTAGATTCACGAGCCGCACAGGCCCAGCATTTT; j_gene: TRBJ1-5; len: 15; v_gene: TRBV11-2; abundance: few; d_gene: -